This T cell receptor beta chain was recovered during a study of CD8 T cells in ankylosing spondylitis. Via MiXCR, TCRdb re-called the 5' RACE reads, giving one row per CDR3 protein. The sample includes about 480,000 distinct CDR3 sequences, roughly 18% of them seen just once. The sample holds one count of this clonotype. Its antigen remains unidentified. The CDR3 loop spans 17 amino acids. Germline V gives CDR1 SGHKS, CDR2 YYEKEE (reference sequence). J gave up 0 bases and V 5 bases, and 10 bases lay outside the gene matches. General study points: There was a TCR beta motif, made of roughly eight highly homologous variants, that appeared characteristic of ankylosing spondylitis blood. Disease-linked clones reportedly concentrated significantly in matched ankylosing spondylitis synovial fluid. Past research had described some motif variants in reactive arthritis synovial fluid and blood.

The source material was blood, either unsorted or a sorted T cell fraction (not recorded which). The clonotype comes from a male donor with ankylosing spondylitis. J is TRBJ2-2 and V is TRBV5-5; 7 bases line up with TRBD1. Here the CDR3 reads CASSHLRGSANTGELFF. The CDR3 region has the DNA TGTGCCAGCAGTCACCTCAGGGGGTCCGCGAACACCGGGGAGCTGTTTTTT.